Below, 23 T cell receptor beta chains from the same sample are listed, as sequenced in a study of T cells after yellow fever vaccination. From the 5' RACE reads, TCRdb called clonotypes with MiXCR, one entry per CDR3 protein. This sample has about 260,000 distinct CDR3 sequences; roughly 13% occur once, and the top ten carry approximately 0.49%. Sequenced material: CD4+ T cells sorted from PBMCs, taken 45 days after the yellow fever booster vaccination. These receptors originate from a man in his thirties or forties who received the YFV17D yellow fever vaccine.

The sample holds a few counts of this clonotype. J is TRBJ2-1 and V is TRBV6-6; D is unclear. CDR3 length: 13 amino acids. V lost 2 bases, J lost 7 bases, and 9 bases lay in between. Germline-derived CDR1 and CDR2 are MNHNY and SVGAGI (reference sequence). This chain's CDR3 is CASSYATENEQFF. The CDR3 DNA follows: TGTGCCAGCAGTTACGCCACAGAAAATGAGCAGTTCTTC.

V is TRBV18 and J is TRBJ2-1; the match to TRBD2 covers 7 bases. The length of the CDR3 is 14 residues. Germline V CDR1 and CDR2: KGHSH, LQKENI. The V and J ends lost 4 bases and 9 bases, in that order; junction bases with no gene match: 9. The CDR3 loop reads CASSREGRASEQFF. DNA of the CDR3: TGTGCCAGCTCACGCGAAGGGAGGGCCAGTGAGCAGTTCTTC. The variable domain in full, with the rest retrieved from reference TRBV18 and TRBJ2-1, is NAGVMQNPRHLVRRRGQEARLRCSPMKGHSHVYWYRQLPEEGLKFMVYLQKENIIDESGMPKERFSAEFPKEGPSILRIQQVVRGDSAAYFCASSREGRASEQFFGPGTRLTVL.

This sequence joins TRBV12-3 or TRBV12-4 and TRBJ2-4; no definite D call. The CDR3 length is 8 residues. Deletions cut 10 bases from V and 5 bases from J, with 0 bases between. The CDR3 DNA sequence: TGTGCCAAAAACATTCAGTACTTC. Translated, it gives CAKNIQYF.

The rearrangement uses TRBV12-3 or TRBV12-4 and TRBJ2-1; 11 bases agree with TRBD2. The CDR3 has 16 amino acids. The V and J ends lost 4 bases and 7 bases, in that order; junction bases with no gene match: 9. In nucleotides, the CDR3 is TGTGCCAGCAGTTCCAATACTAGCGGGAGAAGGAATGAGCAGTTCTTC. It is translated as CASSSNTSGRRNEQFF.

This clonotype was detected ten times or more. The chain's CDR3 is CAISESRDNEQFF. The CDR3 region has the DNA TGTGCCATCAGTGAGTCGAGAGACAATGAGCAGTTCTTC. The V and J genes are TRBV10-3 and TRBJ2-1, with D unresolved. The germline gives CDR1 ENHRY, CDR2 SYGVKD. The V and J ends lost 0 bases and 5 bases respectively, with 5 bases between them. The CDR3 length is 13 residues.

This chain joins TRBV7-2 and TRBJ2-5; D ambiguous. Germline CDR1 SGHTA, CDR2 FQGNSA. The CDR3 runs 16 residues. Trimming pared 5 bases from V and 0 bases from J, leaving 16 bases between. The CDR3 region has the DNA TGTGCCAGCAGCCGTTACGGGCAACTAAACCAAGAGACCCAGTACTTC. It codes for CASSRYGQLNQETQYF.

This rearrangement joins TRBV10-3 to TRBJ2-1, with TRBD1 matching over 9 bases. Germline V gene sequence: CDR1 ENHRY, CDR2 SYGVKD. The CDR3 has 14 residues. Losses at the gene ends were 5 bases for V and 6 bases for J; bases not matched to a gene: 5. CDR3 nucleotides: TGTGCCATCAGTCCGGGACAGGGAGGCAATGAGCAGTTCTTC. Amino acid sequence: CAISPGQGGNEQFF.

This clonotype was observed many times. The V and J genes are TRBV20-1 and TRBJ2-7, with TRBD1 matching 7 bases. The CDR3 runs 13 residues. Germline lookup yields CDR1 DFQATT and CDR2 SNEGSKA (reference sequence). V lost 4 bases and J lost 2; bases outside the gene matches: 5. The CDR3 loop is CSATRQGTYEQYF. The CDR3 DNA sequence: TGCAGTGCTACGCGACAGGGTACCTACGAGCAGTACTTC.

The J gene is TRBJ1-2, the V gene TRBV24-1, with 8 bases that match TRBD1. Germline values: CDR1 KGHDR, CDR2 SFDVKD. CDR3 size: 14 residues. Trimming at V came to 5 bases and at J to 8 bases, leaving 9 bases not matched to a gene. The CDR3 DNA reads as TGTGCCACCAGTGCCCCCGGACAGGGCGGCGGCTACACCTTC. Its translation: CATSAPGQGGGYTF.

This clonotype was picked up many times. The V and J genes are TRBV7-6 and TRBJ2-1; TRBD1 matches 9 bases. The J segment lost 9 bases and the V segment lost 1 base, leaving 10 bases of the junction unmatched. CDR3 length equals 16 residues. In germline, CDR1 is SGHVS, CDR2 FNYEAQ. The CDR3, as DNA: TGTGCCAGCAGCTTAGGGACAGGGGTTAGGTTAATTGAGCAGTTCTTC. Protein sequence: CASSLGTGVRLIEQFF.

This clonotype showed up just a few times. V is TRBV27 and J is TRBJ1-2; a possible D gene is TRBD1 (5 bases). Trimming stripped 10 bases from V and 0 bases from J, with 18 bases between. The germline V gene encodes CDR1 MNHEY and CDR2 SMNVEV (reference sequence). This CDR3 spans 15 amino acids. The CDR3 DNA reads TGTGCCACAAGAAGGGGCGGTCAGTCTAACTATGGCTACACCTTC. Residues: CATRRGGQSNYGYTF.

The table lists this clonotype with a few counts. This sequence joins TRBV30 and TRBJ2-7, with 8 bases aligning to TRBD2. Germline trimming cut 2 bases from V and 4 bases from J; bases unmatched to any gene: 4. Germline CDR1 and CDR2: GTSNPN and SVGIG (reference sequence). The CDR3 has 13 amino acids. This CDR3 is CAWSSGRGYEQYF. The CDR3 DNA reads TGTGCCTGGAGTAGCGGGAGAGGGTACGAGCAGTACTTC. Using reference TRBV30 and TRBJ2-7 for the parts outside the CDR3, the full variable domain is SQTIHQWPATLVQPVGSPLSLECTVEGTSNPNLYWYRQAAGRGLQLLFYSVGIGQISSEVPQNLSASRPQDRQFILSSKKLLLSDSGFYLCAWSSGRGYEQYFGPGTRLTVT.

CDR3 DNA sequence: TGCAGTGCTAGATTAACTAGCTCTAGCCCCTACGAGCAGTACTTC. The encoded protein is CSARLTSSSPYEQYF. The rearrangement joins TRBV20-1 to TRBJ2-7, with D possibly TRBD2 on 6 matching bases. The CDR3 totals 15 residues. V was trimmed by 2 bases and J by 2 bases, leaving 16 bases between them. Germline assignment: CDR1 DFQATT and CDR2 SNEGSKA (reference sequence).

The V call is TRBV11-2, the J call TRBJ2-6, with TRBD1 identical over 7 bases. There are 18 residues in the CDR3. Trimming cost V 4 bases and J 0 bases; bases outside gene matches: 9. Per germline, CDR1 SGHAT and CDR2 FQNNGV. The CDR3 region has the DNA TGTGCCAGCAGCTCCACCCGACAGGGCCTCTCTGGGGCCAACGTCCTGACTTTC. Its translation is CASSSTRQGLSGANVLTF.

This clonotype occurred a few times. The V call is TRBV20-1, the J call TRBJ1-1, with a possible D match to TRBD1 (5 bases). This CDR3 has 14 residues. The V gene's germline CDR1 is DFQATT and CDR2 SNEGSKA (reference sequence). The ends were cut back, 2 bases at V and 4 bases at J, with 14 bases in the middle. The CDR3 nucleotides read TGCAGTGCTAGAAAGACAGATGCGGGCACTGAAGCTTTCTTT. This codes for CSARKTDAGTEAFF.

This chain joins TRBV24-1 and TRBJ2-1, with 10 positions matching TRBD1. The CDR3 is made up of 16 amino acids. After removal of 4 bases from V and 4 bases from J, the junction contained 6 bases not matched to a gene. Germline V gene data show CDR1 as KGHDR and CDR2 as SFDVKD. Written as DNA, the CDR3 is TGTGCCACCAGTGACCAGACAGGGGGCGTTTACAATGAGCAGTTCTTC. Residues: CATSDQTGGVYNEQFF.

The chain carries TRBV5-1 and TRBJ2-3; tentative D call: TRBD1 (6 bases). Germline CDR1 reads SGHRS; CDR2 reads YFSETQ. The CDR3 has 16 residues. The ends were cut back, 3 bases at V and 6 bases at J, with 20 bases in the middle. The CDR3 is CASSSGPGALWDTQYF. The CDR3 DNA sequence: TGCGCCAGCAGCTCTGGGCCAGGGGCTTTGTGGGATACGCAGTATTTT.

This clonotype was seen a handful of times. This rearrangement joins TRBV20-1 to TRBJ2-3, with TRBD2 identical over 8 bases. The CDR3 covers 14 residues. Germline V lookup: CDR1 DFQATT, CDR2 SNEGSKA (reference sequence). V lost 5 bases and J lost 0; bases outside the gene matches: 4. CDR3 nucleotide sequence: TGCAGTGCTTTGACTAGCGCCAGCACAGATACGCAGTATTTT. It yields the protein CSALTSASTDTQYF.

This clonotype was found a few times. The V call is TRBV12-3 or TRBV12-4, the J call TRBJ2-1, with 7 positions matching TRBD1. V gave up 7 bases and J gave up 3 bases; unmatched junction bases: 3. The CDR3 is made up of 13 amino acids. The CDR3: CASTRQGYNEQFF. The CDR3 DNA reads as TGTGCCAGCACCCGACAGGGCTACAATGAGCAGTTCTTC.

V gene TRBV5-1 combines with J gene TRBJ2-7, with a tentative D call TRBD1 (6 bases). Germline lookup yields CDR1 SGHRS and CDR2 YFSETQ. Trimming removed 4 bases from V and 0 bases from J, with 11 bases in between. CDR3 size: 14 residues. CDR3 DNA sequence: TGCGCCAGCAGCACAGGACAGAGCTCCTACGAGCAGTACTTC. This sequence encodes CASSTGQSSYEQYF.

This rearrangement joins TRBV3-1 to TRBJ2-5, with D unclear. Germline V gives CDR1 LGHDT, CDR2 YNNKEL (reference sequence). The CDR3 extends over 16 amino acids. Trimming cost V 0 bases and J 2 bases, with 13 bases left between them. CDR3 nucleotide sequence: TGTGCCAGCAGCCAAGATGTTGTGTCCAGTCAAGAGACCCAGTACTTC. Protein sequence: CASSQDVVSSQETQYF.

CDR3 residues: CASSYVGTNTGELFF. In DNA, the CDR3 is TGTGCCAGCTCGTATGTGGGCACGAACACCGGGGAGCTGTTTTTT. The genes are TRBV18 and TRBJ2-2; D not certain. V lost 6 bases, J lost 0 bases, and 11 bases lay in between. Germline CDR1 and CDR2: KGHSH and LQKENI. CDR3 size: 15 residues.

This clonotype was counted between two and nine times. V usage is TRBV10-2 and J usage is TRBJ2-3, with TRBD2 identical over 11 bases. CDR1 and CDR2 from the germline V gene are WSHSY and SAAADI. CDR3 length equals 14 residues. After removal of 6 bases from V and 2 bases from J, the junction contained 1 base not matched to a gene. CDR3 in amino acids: CASRLAGDTDTQYF. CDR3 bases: TGCGCCAGCAGACTAGCGGGGGACACAGATACGCAGTATTTT.